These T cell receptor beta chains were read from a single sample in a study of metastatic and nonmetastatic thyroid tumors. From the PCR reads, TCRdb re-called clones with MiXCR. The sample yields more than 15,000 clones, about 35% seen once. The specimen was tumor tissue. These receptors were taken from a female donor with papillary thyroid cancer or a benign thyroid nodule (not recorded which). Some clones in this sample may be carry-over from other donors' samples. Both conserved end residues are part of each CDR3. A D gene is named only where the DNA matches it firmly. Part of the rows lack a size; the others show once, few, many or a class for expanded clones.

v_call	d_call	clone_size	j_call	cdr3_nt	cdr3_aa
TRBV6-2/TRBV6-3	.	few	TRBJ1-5	TGTGCCAGCAGTAGGCAGAACGATCAGCCCCAGCATTTT	CASSRQNDQPQHF
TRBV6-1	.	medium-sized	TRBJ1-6	TGTGCCAGCAGCTTTAGTGGGGTGGCCTATAATTCACCCCTCCACTTT	CASSFSGVAYNSPLHF
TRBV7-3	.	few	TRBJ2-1	TGTGCCAGCAGCTTGGGAGACAATGAGCAGTTCTTC	CASSLGDNEQFF
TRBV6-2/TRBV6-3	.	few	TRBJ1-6	TGTGCCAGCAGCACCTCTTGGGATTCACCCCTCCACTTT	CASSTSWDSPLHF
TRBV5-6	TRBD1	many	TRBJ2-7	TGTGCCAGCAGCTTGGGATCCGACAGGGGGCGCAGAGAGCAGTACTTC	CASSLGSDRGRREQYF
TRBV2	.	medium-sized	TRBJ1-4	TGTGCCAGCAGTGAGGGCAAAGTGTTCGGTGAAAAACTGTTTTTT	CASSEGKVFGEKLFF
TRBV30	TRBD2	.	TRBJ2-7	TGTGCCTGGAGTGGGGGTATAGGGACTACCTACGAGCAGTACTTC	CAWSGGIGTTYEQYF
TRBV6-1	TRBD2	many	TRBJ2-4	TGTGCCAGCAGGATGAGACTAGCGGGGGTCCAAAACATTCAGTACTTC	CASRMRLAGVQNIQYF
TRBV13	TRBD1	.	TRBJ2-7	TGTGCCAGCAGCCTAAACTCGGACAGGGGACACTACGAGCAGTACTTC	CASSLNSDRGHYEQYF
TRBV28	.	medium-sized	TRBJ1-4	TGTGCCAGCAGTCCTCAGGGTGAAGGAAATGAAAAACTGTTTTTT	CASSPQGEGNEKLFF
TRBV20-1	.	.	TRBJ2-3	TGCAGAACCGCTCCGAAGACTCGATTCACAGATACGCAGTATTTT	CRTAPKTRFTDTQYF
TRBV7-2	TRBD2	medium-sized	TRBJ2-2	TGTGCCAGCAGCTGGGCGGGACTAGCGGGGACTAACACCGGGGAGCTGTTTTTT	CASSWAGLAGTNTGELFF
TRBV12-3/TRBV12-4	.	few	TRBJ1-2	TGTGCCAGCAGTTTCGCCCATTATGGCTACACCTTC	CASSFAHYGYTF
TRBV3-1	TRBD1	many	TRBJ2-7	TGTGCCAGCAGGGGAATAGGACAGGGGGGCTACGAGCAGTACTTC	CASRGIGQGGYEQYF
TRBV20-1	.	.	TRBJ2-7	TGCAGTGCTAGCGGGGGCCGGTCCTACGAGCAGTACTTC	CSASGGRSYEQYF
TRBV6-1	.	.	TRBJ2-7	TGTGCCAGCTCCCCGGTAGGGGGTGCTCCCTACGATCAGTACTTC	CASSPVGGAPYDQYF
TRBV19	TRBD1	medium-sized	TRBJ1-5	TGTGCCAGTAGTTTACAGGGGAAAAGCAATCAGCCCCAGCATTTT	CASSLQGKSNQPQHF
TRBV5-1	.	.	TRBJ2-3	TGCGCCAGCAGCTTGAGCGGAAGCACAGATACGCAGTATTTT	CASSLSGSTDTQYF
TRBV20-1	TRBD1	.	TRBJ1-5	TGCAGTGCTCACAATCCCCGGACAGGGGGCGATCAGCCCCAGCATTTT	CSAHNPRTGGDQPQHF
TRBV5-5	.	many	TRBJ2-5	TGTGCCAGCAGCTTGGATTTGGGTCAGGGCGGCGAGACCCAGTACTTC	CASSLDLGQGGETQYF
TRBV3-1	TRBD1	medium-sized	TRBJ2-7	TGTGCCAGCAGCACCCGGGACAGGGGGCGCTTTGGCTACGAGCAGTACTTC	CASSTRDRGRFGYEQYF
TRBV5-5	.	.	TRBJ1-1	TGTGCCAGCAGCTTGGGGTGGCAGAGGAGCACTGAAGCTTTCTTT	CASSLGWQRSTEAFF
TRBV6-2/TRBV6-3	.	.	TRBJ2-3	TGTGCCAGCAGCTCCGGGACTTCCCACACAGATACGCAGTATTTT	CASSSGTSHTDTQYF
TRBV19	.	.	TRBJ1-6	TGTGCCAGTAGCCATTTACAGGCTACTGCACCCCTCCACTTT	CASSHLQATAPLHF
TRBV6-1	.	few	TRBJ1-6	TGTGCCAGCATTGGTCAGGCGAGCTCCTATAATTCACCCCTCCACTTT	CASIGQASSYNSPLHF
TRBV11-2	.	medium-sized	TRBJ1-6	TGTGCCAGCAGCCTTGAGAGGAGGAATTCACCCCTCCACTTT	CASSLERRNSPLHF